This section outlines one TCR beta chain sequence together with its context. Its antigen remains unidentified. These data belong to a study of T cell responses to AZD1222 COVID-19 vaccine. The study, taken as a whole, reports: Donors were mostly white British, more females; clonal diversity possibly underestimated.

This CDR3 is built from 15 residues. With 8 bases removed from V and 6 bases from J, the gap between germline ends came to 22 bases. In germline, CDR1 is MDHEN, CDR2 SYDVKM. Sequenced by immunoSEQ multiplex PCR; TCRdb stores in-frame clones only, minus some. Among about 140,000 clones listed, about 89% were seen once. The chain uses TRBV28 and TRBJ1-1, with a tentative D call TRBD1 (6 bases). This specimen was peripheral blood, taken on day 0 of AZD1222 vaccination. The clonotype originates from an adult in good health. DNA of the CDR3: TGTGCCAGCCCACCCGGGGGGGCGAGGTTGGCTGAAGCTTTCTTT. This translates into CASPPGGARLAEAFF.